The sequence of this T cell receptor beta chain was determined in a study of blood T cell repertoires in COVID-19. As for the study in general: Samples came from the United States, Italy and Spain, spanning acute and convalescent COVID-19. PBMCs, B-cell-depleted T cells, or T cells were the source of the cDNA or gDNA that made up the material.

Per the original data handling: Amplification of reference gene primers provided the estimated nucleated cell counts. Generated by immunoSEQ multiplex PCR, the TCRdb table keeps only in-frame clones and is missing some. The DNA gave D and trimming, while V, J and clone size come from that table. The sample has 50,000 or so clones, around four fifths seen once. The sample holds a few counts of this clone. Sequencing input: peripheral blood. This sequence originates from a man aged 35 to 55 with acute or convalescent COVID-19.

The CDR3 coding sequence is TGTGCCAGCAGCTTATTAGCGGGTAGCACTGAAGCTTTCTTT. It encodes CASSLLAGSTEAFF. The chain employs TRBV7-3 and TRBJ1-1, with D unclear. V shed 2 bases and J shed 4 bases, with 11 bases lying between them. This CDR3 contains 14 residues. CDR1 and CDR2 (germline): SGHTA, FQGTGA.